Presented here are 6 T cell receptor beta chains from one specimen sequenced in a study of regulatory T cells in long-lasting Graves disease. Time point here: persistent/refractory GD, antithyroid drugs over 5 years with positive TRAb. The TCR library used RNA extracted from PBMCs. According to the study, TCR beta libraries were built with iRepertoire HTBI primers and CDR3-region Arm-PCR. TCRdb fed the multiplex PCR reads into MiXCR, producing one record per CDR3 protein. The sample shows around 430,000 distinct CDR3 sequences, around a fifth of them seen only once. Specimen: peripheral blood mononuclear cells (PBMCs), collected when the disease was refractory, from a patient treated with antithyroid drugs. Receptors were obtained from a female donor with Graves disease.

This clonotype was picked up many times. CDR3 in DNA: TGTGCCACCAGTGATGGAGGCGCAGGGACGGCTGAAGCTTTCTTT. The encoded protein is CATSDGGAGTAEAFF. The genes are TRBV24-1 and TRBJ1-1, with D possibly matching TRBD1 (5 bases). Germline V gene data show CDR1 as KGHDR and CDR2 as SFDVKD. Trimming shortened V by 3 bases and J by 6 bases, and 16 bases separated the two germline ends. The CDR3 length is 15 residues.

To note about this clonotype: Sequence at one end of the junction differs from germline and may be a read error. The chain employs TRBV20-1 and TRBJ2-4; D gene unclear. Germline V gene lookup returns CDR1 DFQATT and CDR2 SNEGSKA (reference sequence). The CDR3 runs 15 residues. CDR3 sequence reads: CNAGDATLAKNIQYF. DNA for the CDR3: TGCAATGCTGGAGACGCGACATTAGCCAAAAACATTCAGTACTTC.

This clonotype was seen ten or more times. The CDR3 region has the DNA TGCAGCGTTATCCGACAGGGACGAACTGAAGCTTTCTTT. Protein sequence: CSVIRQGRTEAFF. The V gene is TRBV29-1, the J gene TRBJ1-1, with 7 nucleotides matching TRBD1. V was pared by 5 bases and J by 5 bases, with 8 bases of the junction left unmatched. The CDR3 length is 13 residues. Germline CDR1 reads SQVTM; CDR2 reads ANQGSEA. Based on the CDR3 plus reference TRBV29-1 and TRBJ1-1, the full variable domain is SAVISQKPSRDICQRGTSLTIQCQVDSQVTMMFWYRQQPGQSLTLIATANQGSEATYESGFVIDKFPISRPNLTFSTLTVSNMSPEDSSIYLCSVIRQGRTEAFFGQGTRLTVV.

As concerns this clonotype: A much larger clone differs from this one at a single base, so this may be a read error. The gene calls are TRBV20-1 and TRBJ1-6; D is perhaps TRBD1 (6 bases). Germline V CDR1 and CDR2: DFQATT, SNEGSKA (reference sequence). The CDR3 sequence is 15 residues long. The CDR3 DNA reads TGCAGTGCTATACAGGGCTTGACCTATAATTCACCCTTCCACTTT. It codes for CSAIQGLTYNSPFHF.

This clonotype was seen repeatedly, ten times or more. The chain is built from TRBV2 and TRBJ2-7, with TRBD2 identical over 7 bases. CDR3 length equals 16 residues. The V gene end was trimmed by 4 bases and the J gene end by 3 bases; junction bases not matched to a gene: 12. Looked up from germline, CDR1 is SNHLY and CDR2 is FYNNEI. The CDR3 protein is CASSAPQGLQRYEQYF. CDR3 in DNA: TGTGCCAGCAGTGCCCCCCAGGGACTACAGCGCTACGAGCAGTACTTC.

This clonotype turned up a few times. The gene calls are TRBV12-3 or TRBV12-4 and TRBJ1-5; 8 bases align to TRBD1. V was pared by 6 bases and J by 1 base, with 11 bases of the junction left unmatched. This CDR3 comprises 17 residues. CDR3 loop: CASSPGTGPFSNQPQHF. The CDR3 DNA follows: TGTGCCAGCAGCCCTGGGACAGGCCCCTTCAGCAATCAGCCCCAGCATTTT.